Below, one TCR beta chain is given with its context. The data were produced by immunoSEQ multiplex PCR, yet TCRdb's version contains in-frame clones alone and is incomplete. The table records around 150,000 clones, approximately 88% of them present only once. This record comes from a study of blood T cell repertoires in COVID-19. About the study: Acute and convalescent COVID-19 samples came from the United States, Italy and Spain. PBMCs, B-cell-depleted T cells, or T cells were the source of the cDNA or gDNA that made up the material.

The CDR3 is 15 residues long. V was shortened by 0 bases and J by 7 bases, with 14 bases between the two germline ends. Per the germline V gene, CDR1 is SGHRS and CDR2 is YFSETQ. Participant age was about 18 to 89 years, and participants resided in approximately 24 US areas. Cohorts were determined from participant-reported clinical history. This sequence originates from a man between 65 and 85 years old who had been exposed to COVID-19. The V gene is TRBV5-1, the J gene TRBJ1-5; unclear D gene. Sequencing input: PBMCs or T cells enriched from blood (not recorded which). CDR3 region: CASSLEGGEGQPQHF. The CDR3 DNA is TGCGCCAGCAGCTTGGAAGGAGGAGAAGGACAGCCCCAGCATTTT.